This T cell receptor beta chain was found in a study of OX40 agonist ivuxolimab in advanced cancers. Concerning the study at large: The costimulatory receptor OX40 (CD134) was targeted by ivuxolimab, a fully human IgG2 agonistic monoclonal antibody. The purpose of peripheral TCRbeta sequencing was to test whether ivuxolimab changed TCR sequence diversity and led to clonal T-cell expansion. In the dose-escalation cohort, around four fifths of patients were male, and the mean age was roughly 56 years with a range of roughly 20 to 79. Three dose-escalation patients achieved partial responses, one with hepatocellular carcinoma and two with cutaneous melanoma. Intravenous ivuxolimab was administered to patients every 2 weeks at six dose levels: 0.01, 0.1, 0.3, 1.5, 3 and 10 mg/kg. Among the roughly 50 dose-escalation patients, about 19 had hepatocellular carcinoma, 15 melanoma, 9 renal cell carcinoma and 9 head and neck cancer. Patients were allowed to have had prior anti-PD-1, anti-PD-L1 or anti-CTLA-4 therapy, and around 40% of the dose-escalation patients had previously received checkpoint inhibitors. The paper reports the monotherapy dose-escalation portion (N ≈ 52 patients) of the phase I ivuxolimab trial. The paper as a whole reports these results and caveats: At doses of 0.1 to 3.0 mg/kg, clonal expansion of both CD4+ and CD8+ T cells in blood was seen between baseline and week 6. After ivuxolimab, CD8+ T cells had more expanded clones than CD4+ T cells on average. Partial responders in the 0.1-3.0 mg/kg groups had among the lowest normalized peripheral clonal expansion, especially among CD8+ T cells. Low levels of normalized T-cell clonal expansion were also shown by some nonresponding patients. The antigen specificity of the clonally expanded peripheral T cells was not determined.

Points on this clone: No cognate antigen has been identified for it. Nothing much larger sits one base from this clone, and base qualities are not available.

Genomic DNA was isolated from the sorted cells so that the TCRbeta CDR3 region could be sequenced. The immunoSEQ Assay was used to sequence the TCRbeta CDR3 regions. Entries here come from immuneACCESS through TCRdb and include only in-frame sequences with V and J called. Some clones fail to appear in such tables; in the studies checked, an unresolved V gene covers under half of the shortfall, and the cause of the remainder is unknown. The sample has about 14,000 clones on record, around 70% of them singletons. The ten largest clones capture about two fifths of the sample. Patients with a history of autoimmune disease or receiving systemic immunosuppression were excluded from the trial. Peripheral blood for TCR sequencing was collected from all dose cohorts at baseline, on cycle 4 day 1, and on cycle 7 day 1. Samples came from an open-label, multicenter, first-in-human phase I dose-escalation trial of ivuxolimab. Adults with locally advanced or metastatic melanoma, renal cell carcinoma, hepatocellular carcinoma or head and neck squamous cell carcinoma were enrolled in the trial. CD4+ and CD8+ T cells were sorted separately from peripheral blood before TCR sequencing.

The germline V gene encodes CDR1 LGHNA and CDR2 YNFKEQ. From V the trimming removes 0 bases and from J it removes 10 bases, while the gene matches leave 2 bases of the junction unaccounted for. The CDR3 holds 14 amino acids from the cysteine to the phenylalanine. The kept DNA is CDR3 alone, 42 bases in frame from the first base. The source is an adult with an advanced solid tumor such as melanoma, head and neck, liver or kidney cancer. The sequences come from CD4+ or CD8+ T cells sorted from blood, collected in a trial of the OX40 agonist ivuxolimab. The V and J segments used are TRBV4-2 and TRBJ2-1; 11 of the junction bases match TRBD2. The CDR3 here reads CASSQDGTSGEQFF. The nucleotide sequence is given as TGTGCCAGCAGCCAAGATGGGACTAGCGGCGAGCAGTTCTTC.